This T cell receptor (beta chain) comes out of a study of blood T cell repertoires in COVID-19. The CDR3 is made up of 14 amino acids. CDR1 SGHAT and CDR2 FQNNGV come from the germline V gene. V was clipped by 10 bases and J by 1 base; unmatched bases: 5. Using immunoSEQ multiplex PCR, the repertoire was profiled, and TCRdb retains in-frame clones only, with some absent. Counted here are 220,000 or so clones, around 82% occurring once; the ten biggest clones make up around 3.3%. The sequence was obtained from a woman of 80 years or more with acute or convalescent COVID-19. The source material was peripheral blood. J is TRBJ2-1 and V is TRBV11-2; 9 bases match TRBD2. CDR3 in amino acids: CAIPSGESYNEQFF. As DNA, the CDR3 is TGTGCCATCCCTAGCGGGGAGTCCTACAATGAGCAGTTCTTC.